The 27 T cell receptor beta chains below all came from one sample that was sequenced in a study of cytomegalovirus exposure and HLA in healthy donors. The PCR contained 60 Vbeta and 13 Jbeta primers. This table comes from immunoSEQ multiplex PCR, and its TCRdb copy is limited to in-frame clones, with some not included. The sample lists 80,000 to 100,000 clones; 70% to 80% were seen once. Sequences were obtained from PBMCs. These receptor sequences come from a young man in good health and CMV-seropositive.

This clone was seen a handful of times. The chain recombines TRBV7-2 with TRBJ2-7; D call uncertain. V dropped 5 bases and J dropped 2 bases, with 22 bases sitting between them. This CDR3 region has 17 residues. Germline lookup yields CDR1 SGHTA and CDR2 FQGNSA. The CDR3 here is CASSLSPRLLRTYEQYF. CDR3 DNA: TGTGCCAGCAGCCTTTCCCCTCGACTTTTAAGAACCTACGAGCAGTACTTC.

The genes are TRBV5-1 and TRBJ1-3, with D maybe TRBD1 (5 bases). Germline loops: CDR1 SGHRS, CDR2 YFSETQ. The V and J ends lost 0 bases and 0 bases respectively, with 10 bases between them. The CDR3 runs to 16 residues. CDR3 region: CASSLARANSGNTIYF. The CDR3 DNA reads TGCGCCAGCAGCTTGGCCAGGGCCAACTCTGGAAACACCATATATTTT.

In the case of this clone: The CDR3 does not close with the conserved phenylalanine or tryptophan, likely indicating a read error. The chain joins TRBV6-1 to TRBJ2-2; 8 bases fit TRBD1. The CDR3 extends over 15 amino acids. The J segment lost 4 bases and the V segment lost 6 bases, leaving 7 bases of the junction unmatched. Germline V gives CDR1 MNHNS, CDR2 SASEGT. The CDR3 DNA reads TGTGCCAGCAGCACAGGAGGGACAGGCACCGGGGAGCTGTTTGTT. This translates into CASSTGGTGTGELFV.

The table lists this clone with a count of one. The V call is TRBV5-6, the J call TRBJ2-1; 13 bases agree with TRBD2. There are 16 residues in the CDR3. Trimming removed 5 bases from V and 4 bases from J; junction bases left unmatched: 6. Germline CDR1 is SGHDT and CDR2 is YYEEEE. CDR3 DNA sequence: TGTGCCAGCAGAGCAACTAGCGGGGGGGTTTACAATGAGCAGTTCTTC. It translates to CASRATSGGVYNEQFF. Combining the CDR3 with reference TRBV5-6 and TRBJ2-1 gives the whole variable domain DAGVTQSPTHLIKTRGQQVTLRCSPKSGHDTVSWYQQALGQGPQFIFQYYEEEERQRGNFPDRFSGHQFPNYSSELNVNALLLGDSALYLCASRATSGGVYNEQFFGPGTRLTVL.

This chain uses TRBV29-1 with TRBJ2-1, with D perhaps matching TRBD1 (6 bases). CDR1 and CDR2 (germline): SQVTM, ANQGSEA. V was shortened by 5 bases and J by 8 bases, with 22 bases between the two germline ends. This CDR3 is built from 15 residues. The CDR3 reads CSVPSGAGVFDEQFF. The CDR3 DNA sequence: TGCAGCGTTCCGTCCGGGGCAGGGGTGTTCGATGAGCAGTTCTTC.

This clone has only a few counts. The chain is built from TRBV7-9 and TRBJ1-1; D remains ambiguous. The CDR3 covers 12 residues. V was trimmed by 2 bases and J by 7 bases, leaving 8 bases between them. Looked up from germline, CDR1 is SEHNR and CDR2 is FQNEAQ (reference sequence). The CDR3 loop reads CASSLRQDEAFF. Here the CDR3 DNA reads TGTGCCAGCAGCTTAAGGCAGGATGAAGCTTTCTTT.

The chain uses TRBV6-1 and TRBJ2-7, with D possibly being TRBD2 (7 bases). The CDR3 runs to 16 residues. Germline V CDR1 and CDR2: MNHNS, SASEGT. V shed 4 bases and J shed 2 bases, with 18 bases lying between them. The CDR3 DNA sequence: TGTGCCAGCAGTGGACCCGACAGGAGCGGGACCTACGAGCAGTACTTC. It yields the protein CASSGPDRSGTYEQYF.

The chain is built from TRBV7-9 and TRBJ1-2; D ambiguous. This CDR3 contains 15 residues. The germline CDR1 and CDR2 sequences are SEHNR and FQNEAQ (reference sequence). Deletions cut 1 base from V and 6 bases from J, with 15 bases between. CDR3: CASSLVAEALDGYTF. CDR3 nucleotides: TGTGCCAGCAGCTTAGTTGCGGAAGCCTTGGATGGCTACACCTTC.

This clone was seen only once. The chain carries TRBV6-5 and TRBJ2-7; TRBD1 aligns across 8 bases. Germline values: CDR1 MNHEY, CDR2 SVGAGI. V lost 6 bases, J lost 6 bases, and 4 bases stayed unmatched. This CDR3 spans 12 amino acids. CDR3: CASRPTGAEQYF. In DNA form, the CDR3 reads TGTGCCAGCAGACCGACAGGGGCCGAGCAGTACTTC.

V is TRBV29-1 and J is TRBJ2-7, with a weak D call TRBD1 (6 bases). The CDR3 loop spans 13 amino acids. Germline V gene sequence: CDR1 SQVTM, CDR2 ANQGSEA. Trimming took 2 bases from V and 2 from J, leaving 10 bases between them. CDR3 bases: TGCAGCGTTGAAAGGGACACTCCCTACGAGCAGTACTTC. Translating gives CSVERDTPYEQYF.

The chain recombines TRBV30 with TRBJ2-2; 8 nucleotides agree with TRBD2. Germline CDR1 is GTSNPN and CDR2 is SVGIG (reference sequence). Trimming cost V 3 bases and J 4 bases; bases outside gene matches: 10. The CDR3 loop spans 16 amino acids. The CDR3 sequence: CAWRHREGFTTGELFF. CDR3 in DNA: TGTGCCTGGAGGCATCGGGAGGGGTTCACCACCGGGGAGCTGTTTTTT.

The rearrangement links TRBV29-1 to TRBJ2-7; TRBD2 might be the D (7 bases). Trimming pared 5 bases from V and 4 bases from J, leaving 9 bases between. Germline values: CDR1 SQVTM, CDR2 ANQGSEA. CDR3 length: 11 residues. The CDR3 protein is CSVRGAYEQYF. The CDR3 nucleotides are TGCAGCGTTCGGGGGGCGTACGAGCAGTACTTC.

V is TRBV7-9 and J is TRBJ2-3, with D perhaps matching TRBD2 (7 bases). The CDR3 loop spans 16 amino acids. The germline gives CDR1 SEHNR, CDR2 FQNEAQ (reference sequence). Deletions cut 5 bases from V and 6 bases from J, with 21 bases between. The CDR3 reads CASSPWGGPDRDTQYF. CDR3 bases: TGTGCCAGCAGCCCGTGGGGGGGCCCCGATAGGGATACGCAGTATTTT.

The chain is built from TRBV2 and TRBJ1-2; TRBD1 aligns across 8 bases. This CDR3 has 13 amino acids. Per the germline V gene, CDR1 is SNHLY and CDR2 is FYNNEI. V was pared by 3 bases and J by 8 bases, with 5 bases of the junction left unmatched. CDR3 DNA: TGTGCCAGCAGTGAGGACAGGGTAGGAGGCTACACCTTC. Amino acid sequence: CASSEDRVGGYTF.

The chain's CDR3 is CASSTQGAMNTEAFF. The CDR3 bases are TGTGCCAGCAGTACACAGGGGGCGATGAACACTGAAGCTTTCTTT. The chain joins TRBV27 to TRBJ1-1; TRBD1 matches 9 bases. CDR3 size: 15 residues. From germline, CDR1 is MNHEY and CDR2 SMNVEV (reference sequence). Trimming took 5 bases from V and 0 from J; bases not matched to a gene: 4.

This chain uses TRBV30 with TRBJ1-5; D perhaps matches TRBD1 (5 bases). This CDR3 contains 13 residues. CDR1 and CDR2 (germline): GTSNPN, SVGIG (reference sequence). Trimming shortened V by 3 bases and J by 1 base, and 7 bases separated the two germline ends. CDR3 sequence (DNA): TGTGCCTGGAGCCGACAGAGCAATCAGCCCCAGCATTTT. Its protein is CAWSRQSNQPQHF.

This rearrangement joins TRBV10-3 to TRBJ2-3; the D gene is possibly TRBD2 (6 bases). Germline V CDR1 and CDR2: ENHRY, SYGVKD. This CDR3 contains 15 residues. V lost 7 bases and J 0 bases, leaving 14 bases between the germline ends. DNA for the CDR3: TGTGCCATCACTCAACCGGGGGTTAGCACAGATACGCAGTATTTT. Its protein is CAITQPGVSTDTQYF.

This sequence joins TRBV7-9 and TRBJ2-2; D is possibly TRBD2 (6 bases). Germline loops: CDR1 SEHNR, CDR2 FQNEAQ (reference sequence). Between the trimmed V and J ends, which lost 5 bases and 5 bases, there was a span of 18 bases. The CDR3 runs to 16 residues. CDR3 amino acids: CASSDGLPGGTGELFF. Written as DNA, the CDR3 is TGTGCCAGCAGCGACGGACTACCCGGAGGTACCGGGGAGCTGTTTTTT.

A few counts support this clone. The chain recombines TRBV13 with TRBJ2-3; 7 positions agree with TRBD1. J was trimmed by 5 bases and V by 5 bases; bases with no gene match: 7. CDR1 and CDR2 from the germline V gene are PRHDT and FYEKMQ (reference sequence). This CDR3 is 14 amino acids long. Written as DNA, the CDR3 is TGTGCCAGCAGCGCAAGGGACAGCCAAGATACGCAGTATTTT. As protein: CASSARDSQDTQYF.

This chain joins TRBV27 and TRBJ1-2, with 10 bases matching TRBD1. Germline loops: CDR1 MNHEY, CDR2 SMNVEV (reference sequence). V trimming: 1 base; J trimming: 5 bases; junction bases outside the gene matches: 16. The CDR3 is made up of 19 amino acids. The CDR3 protein is CASSLWGPQEDRGGYGYTF. For the CDR3, the DNA is TGTGCCAGCAGTTTATGGGGGCCACAAGAGGACAGGGGGGGTTATGGCTACACCTTC.

This chain joins TRBV7-2 and TRBJ2-1; D unclear. The ends were cut back, 1 base at V and 10 bases at J, with 14 bases in the middle. The CDR3 is made up of 14 amino acids. Germline lookup yields CDR1 SGHTA and CDR2 FQGNSA. Here the CDR3 reads CASSLVLWRDEQFF. The DNA for the CDR3 is TGTGCCAGCAGCTTAGTGTTATGGAGAGACGAGCAGTTCTTC.

V is TRBV6-5 and J is TRBJ1-6; D is uncertain. The CDR3 covers 13 residues. V was pared by 6 bases and J by 8 bases, with 11 bases between. CDR1 is MNHEY, CDR2 SVGAGI, per germline. In DNA, the CDR3 is TGTGCCAGCAGCCCTCGAGAGTATTCACCCCTCCACTTT. Amino acids: CASSPREYSPLHF.

The chain recombines TRBV30 with TRBJ1-4; D gene ambiguous. CDR3 size: 15 residues. Germline V CDR1 and CDR2: GTSNPN, SVGIG (reference sequence). V was trimmed by 0 bases and J by 7 bases, leaving 15 bases between them. The DNA of the CDR3 is TGTGCCTGGAGTGTACGCGATCTTCTTTCTGAAAAACTGTTTTTT. This sequence encodes CAWSVRDLLSEKLFF. The entire variable domain, with the rest obtained from reference TRBV30 and TRBJ1-4, is as follows: SQTIHQWPATLVQPVGSPLSLECTVEGTSNPNLYWYRQAAGRGLQLLFYSVGIGQISSEVPQNLSASRPQDRQFILSSKKLLLSDSGFYLCAWSVRDLLSEKLFFGSGTQLSVL.

The J gene is TRBJ1-1, the V gene TRBV5-1; 8 bases align to TRBD1. The junction had 11 bases not matched to a gene; V was cut back by 8 bases and J by 5 bases. The CDR3 consists of 14 residues. In germline, CDR1 is SGHRS, CDR2 YFSETQ. CDR3 loop: CARLPQGAKTEAFF. The DNA of the CDR3 is TGCGCCAGACTTCCCCAGGGGGCGAAGACTGAAGCTTTCTTT.

V is TRBV29-1 and J is TRBJ2-3, with a tentative D call TRBD2 (6 bases). V shed 3 bases and J shed 5 bases, with 12 bases lying between them. Germline lookup yields CDR1 SQVTM and CDR2 ANQGSEA. The CDR3 runs 13 residues. CDR3 in amino acids: CSVEWRGLDTQYF. CDR3 in DNA: TGCAGCGTTGAGTGGAGGGGCCTAGATACGCAGTATTTT.

This chain links TRBV30 with TRBJ1-1, with 8 positions matching TRBD1. The V gene's germline CDR1 is GTSNPN and CDR2 SVGIG (reference sequence). The J segment lost 7 bases and the V segment lost 2 bases, leaving 12 bases of the junction unmatched. The CDR3 is made up of 15 amino acids. The CDR3 nucleotides read TGTGCCTGGAGTTTCCCGGGACAGGCGATTTTTGAAGCTTTCTTT. Translating gives CAWSFPGQAIFEAFF.

Ten or more counts support this clone. This chain uses TRBV6-1 with TRBJ1-1, with TRBD1 identical over 7 bases. There are 13 residues in the CDR3. The germline V gene has CDR1 MNHNS and CDR2 SASEGT. J lost 11 bases, V lost 3 bases, and 9 bases had no gene match. The DNA of the CDR3 is TGTGCCAGCAGTGAGACCCTACAGGGGAGCGCTTTCTTT. Translation: CASSETLQGSAFF.